The rows below give T cell receptor beta chains drawn from one sample of a study of blood T cell repertoires in COVID-19. Generated by immunoSEQ multiplex PCR, the TCRdb table keeps only in-frame clones and is missing some. Among 300,000 to 400,000 clones listed, 85% were seen once. The sample consisted of PBMCs or T cells enriched from blood (not recorded which). The receptor source for this set is a young woman who had been exposed to COVID-19. Both conserved end residues are part of each CDR3. D genes are given only for firm matches. A row's size may be missing; if present it is once, few, many or a size class.

clone size,J gene,V gene,D gene,CDR3 DNA,CDR3 protein
.,TRBJ2-1,TRBV6-2/TRBV6-3,.,TGTGCCAGCAGTTACTCTCGGGAGTTGAGCTACAATGAGCAGTTCTTC,CASSYSRELSYNEQFF
.,TRBJ2-3,TRBV7-3,TRBD1,TGTGCCAGCAGCTTACCGGGACAGGGGTTAAATACGCAGTATTTT,CASSLPGQGLNTQYF
.,TRBJ2-7,TRBV9,.,TGTGCCAGCAGCGCCGGGAGTACCTACGAGCAGTACTTC,CASSAGSTYEQYF
.,TRBJ2-2,TRBV9,.,TGTGCCAGCAGCGTAGAGGTGTGGGGGGGCAACACCGGGGAGCTGTTTTTT,CASSVEVWGGNTGELFF
.,TRBJ1-2,TRBV27,TRBD1,TGTGCCAGCAGTTTAGGACAGGCCTATGGCTACACCTTC,CASSLGQAYGYTF
.,TRBJ2-7,TRBV9,.,TGTGCCAGCAGCGTAGAGGAGGCCTACGAGCAGTACTTC,CASSVEEAYEQYF
.,TRBJ1-2,TRBV30,TRBD1,TGTGCCTGGAAGCCAGGGGGCTCTGGCTACACCTTC,CAWKPGGSGYTF
few,TRBJ2-1,TRBV5-1,.,TGCGCCAGCAGCTTGGCTGGAGGGAACTCCTACAATGAGCAGTTCTTC,CASSLAGGNSYNEQFF
.,TRBJ1-6,TRBV5-6,TRBD1,TGTGCCAGCAGCTTGGGGACAGGGGTTTCACCCCTCCACTTT,CASSLGTGVSPLHF
.,TRBJ2-7,TRBV28,.,TGTGCCAGCAGTTTTCGCGGGATTTCCTACGAGCAGTACTTC,CASSFRGISYEQYF
.,TRBJ2-7,TRBV13,.,TGTGCCAGCAGCTTATCGGGGGAGCAGTACTTC,CASSLSGEQYF
.,TRBJ2-2,TRBV23-1,.,TGCGCCATAGGCCCCGGAGGCACCGGGGAGCTGTTTTTT,CAIGPGGTGELFF
few,TRBJ2-7,TRBV13,TRBD2,TGTGCCAGCAGCGGGGTTCGACTAGCGAATACCGAGCAGTACTTC,CASSGVRLANTEQYF
.,TRBJ2-3,TRBV5-1,.,TGCGCCAGCAGCCCGGGGACACCGAGGGGCACAGATACGCAGTATTTT,CASSPGTPRGTDTQYF
.,TRBJ2-7,TRBV7-2,.,TGTGCCAGCAGCCCATACACTAGCTACGAGCAGTACTTC,CASSPYTSYEQYF
once,TRBJ1-5,TRBV2,.,TGTGCCAGCAGTGAAGGGGTGTCGACAGGCGATGAGGCCCAGCATTTT,CASSEGVSTGDEAQHF
.,TRBJ2-3,TRBV28,.,TGTGCCAGCAGTTTAGGAGGCACAGATACGCAGTATTTT,CASSLGGTDTQYF
.,TRBJ2-4,TRBV29-1,TRBD1,TGCAGCGTTGATTCAGGGGGCGCAGACATTCAGTACTTC,CSVDSGGADIQYF
.,TRBJ2-7,TRBV7-2,TRBD1,TGTGCCAGCCGTTGGACAGGGACCTACGAGCAGTACTTC,CASRWTGTYEQYF
.,TRBJ1-2,TRBV27,TRBD1,TGTGCCAGCAGTCCAGGACAGGGGGCGTATGGCTACACCTTC,CASSPGQGAYGYTF
.,TRBJ1-5,TRBV30,.,TGTGCCTGGAGGGTCCCCTCAGGGCCCCAGCATTTT,CAWRVPSGPQHF
.,TRBJ2-1,TRBV11-2,TRBD2,TGTGCCAGCAGCCCTAGCGGGGGGTACAATGAGCAGTTCTTC,CASSPSGGYNEQFF
once,TRBJ2-5,TRBV25-1,.,TGTGCCAGCAGTGAATTAATGAGGGAGGCCCAGTACTTC,CASSELMREAQYF
.,TRBJ2-3,TRBV2,TRBD2,TGTGCCGGCTCGACTAGCGGGAGGACAGATACGCAGTATTTT,CAGSTSGRTDTQYF
once,TRBJ1-1,TRBV10-3,TRBD1,TGTGCCATCACCCCGGCAGGGACAGCGAACACTGAAGCTTTCTTT,CAITPAGTANTEAFF
.,TRBJ1-5,TRBV6-6,TRBD1,TGTGCCAGCAGTTACTCAGAACAGGGGAATCAGCCCCAGCATTTT,CASSYSEQGNQPQHF
.,TRBJ1-1,TRBV27,TRBD1,TGTGCCAGCAGTTTAACGGGACAGGGTAAAACTGAAGCTTTCTTT,CASSLTGQGKTEAFF
once,TRBJ2-5,TRBV4-1,.,TGCGCCAGCAGCCAAGAGGCGAGGCGCCAAGAGACCCAGTACTTC,CASSQEARRQETQYF
few,TRBJ1-5,TRBV5-6,TRBD1,TGTGCCAGCAGCTTGTTTCAGGGGGATCAGCCCCAGCATTTT,CASSLFQGDQPQHF
.,TRBJ2-5,TRBV27,.,TGTGCCAGCAGTTCTGGGGGGGCCGGCCAAGAGACCCAGTACTTC,CASSSGGAGQETQYF
.,TRBJ1-1,TRBV5-5,.,TGTGCCAGCAGCACTGGGCCCAACACTGAAGCTTTCTTT,CASSTGPNTEAFF
.,TRBJ1-3,TRBV3-1/TRBV3-2,TRBD1,TGTGCCAGCAGCCAGCTAGGGACAGGAGGTCGGCGAAACACCATATATTTT,CASSQLGTGGRRNTIYF
.,TRBJ2-7,TRBV5-1,.,TGCGCCAGCAGCTTGGAACCGGGAACCTACGAGCAGTACTTC,CASSLEPGTYEQYF
.,TRBJ1-2,TRBV9,.,TGTGCCAGCAGCACCGGGAGTCCCTATGGCTACACCTTC,CASSTGSPYGYTF
.,TRBJ2-3,TRBV11-2,.,TGTGCCAGCAGCTTATTTAGGGGTCCCCCAGATACGCAGTATTTT,CASSLFRGPPDTQYF
.,TRBJ2-7,TRBV25-1,.,TGTGCCAGCACCGCCCCCCTCGGGAAAAACTCCTACGAGCAGTACTTC,CASTAPLGKNSYEQYF
.,TRBJ2-5,TRBV18,TRBD1,TGTGCCAGTGAGGGACAGGGACAAGAGACCCAGTACTTC,CASEGQGQETQYF
.,TRBJ2-7,TRBV6-5,TRBD1,TGTGCCAGCAGGACAGGGAGCTCCTACGAGCAGTACTTC,CASRTGSSYEQYF
.,TRBJ2-1,TRBV28,TRBD2,TGTGCCAGCAGTTTAGCCGGGAGGAATGAGCAGTTCTTC,CASSLAGRNEQFF
once,TRBJ2-3,TRBV7-6,TRBD2,TGTGCCAGCAGCTTGAGGAGGGAGGGCCTGAAAGATACGCAGTATTTT,CASSLRREGLKDTQYF
.,TRBJ1-5,TRBV9,.,TGTGCCAGCAGCGGGCATCAGCCCCAGCATTTT,CASSGHQPQHF
.,TRBJ2-5,TRBV7-2,TRBD2,TGTGCCAGCAGCTTACAAGCGGGGGGGTCAGAGACCCAGTACTTC,CASSLQAGGSETQYF
few,TRBJ2-1,TRBV6-7,.,TGTGCCAGCAGCTTGACTAAGGTACCTTACAATGAGCAGTTCTTC,CASSLTKVPYNEQFF
.,TRBJ2-1,TRBV5-1,.,TGCGCCAGCAGCCCGGGGAATGAGCAGTTCTTC,CASSPGNEQFF